These T cell receptor beta chains were read from a single sample in a study of cytomegalovirus exposure and HLA in healthy donors. Only in-frame clones appear in the TCRdb table, and some are missing; sequencing was by immunoSEQ multiplex PCR. The sample includes fewer than 200,000 clones, over 9.5% of them seen just once. What was sequenced was PBMCs. These receptors were collected from a man in his forties or fifties in good health and CMV-seropositive. CDR3s leave out the opening cysteine and the closing phenylalanine or tryptophan. The order of the fields is V gene, CDR3 protein.

v_gene: TRBV15; CDR3aa: ATRRTGFDLSGSPLH
v_gene: TRBV29-1; CDR3aa: SVKDSYTEAF
v_gene: TRBV4-3; CDR3aa: ASSQEARGTYEQY
v_gene: TRBV6-5; CDR3aa: ASSPRGSGGGYT
v_gene: TRBV5-6; CDR3aa: ASSLPGGKANQPQH
v_gene: TRBV28; CDR3aa: ASRNLKGSNQPQH
v_gene: TRBV25-1; CDR3aa: ASSEFVGTGVETQY
v_gene: TRBV30; CDR3aa: AWSVVSGTNGNTIY
v_gene: TRBV6-5; CDR3aa: ASSYSSRLGEKLF
v_gene: TRBV9; CDR3aa: ASSVEGGTYEQY
v_gene: TRBV7-9; CDR3aa: ASSEGQTTTGELF
v_gene: TRBV7-8; CDR3aa: ASSRQGGYYGYT
v_gene: TRBV4-1; CDR3aa: ASSQDPGGRDIQY
v_gene: TRBV5-6; CDR3aa: ASSPTGIRDTIY
v_gene: TRBV2; CDR3aa: ASRLAGGFGEQF
v_gene: TRBV5-8; CDR3aa: ASTPNRLNTEAF
v_gene: TRBV7-2; CDR3aa: ASSAQGAPGANVLT
v_gene: TRBV2; CDR3aa: ASRAGTFNTEAF
v_gene: TRBV5-1; CDR3aa: ASSLGEKAQETQY
v_gene: TRBV19; CDR3aa: ASTGHSYNSPLH
v_gene: TRBV2; CDR3aa: ASSGGTGGETQY
v_gene: TRBV5-1; CDR3aa: ASSLQAPGQGWFGYGYT
v_gene: TRBV5-4; CDR3aa: ASSSPGQGFYGYT
v_gene: TRBV2; CDR3aa: ASSDGTGSAGELF
v_gene: TRBV5-1; CDR3aa: ASSLTKLAGGNPDTQY
v_gene: TRBV9; CDR3aa: ASSVNRVGETQY